The T cell receptor beta chain described here comes from a study of T cell responses to AZD1222 COVID-19 vaccine. This clone is a singleton in its sample. Libraries were prepared by immunoSEQ multiplex PCR; TCRdb keeps only in-frame clonotypes and omits some of them. The repertoire holds around 160,000 clones, with 75% to 95% as singletons. CDR1 is WSHSY, CDR2 SAAADI, per germline. The CDR3 sequence is 12 residues long. V lost 9 bases to trimming and J lost 7 bases; unmatched junction nucleotides: 6. This sequence joins TRBV10-2 and TRBJ1-5; TRBD1 matches at 7 bases. This receptor was identified in an adult in good health. The source was peripheral blood, collected on day 0 of MenACWY control vaccination. As DNA, the CDR3 is TGCGCCAGTAGACAGGGAGGGCAGCCCCAGCATTTT. This gives the protein CASRQGGQPQHF.